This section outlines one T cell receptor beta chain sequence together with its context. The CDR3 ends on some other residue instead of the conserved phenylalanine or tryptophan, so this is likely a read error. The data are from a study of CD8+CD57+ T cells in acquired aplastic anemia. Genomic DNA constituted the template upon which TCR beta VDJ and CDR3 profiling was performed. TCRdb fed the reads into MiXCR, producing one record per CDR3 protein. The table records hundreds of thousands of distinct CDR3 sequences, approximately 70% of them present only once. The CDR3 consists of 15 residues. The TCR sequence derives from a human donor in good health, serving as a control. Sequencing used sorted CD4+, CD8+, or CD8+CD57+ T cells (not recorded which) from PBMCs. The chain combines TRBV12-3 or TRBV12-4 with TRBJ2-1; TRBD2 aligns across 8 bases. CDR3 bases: TGTGCTAGTGGCCAAGATACGAGCGGGGGTGGTGAGCAGTTCTTA. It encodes CASGQDTSGGGEQFL.